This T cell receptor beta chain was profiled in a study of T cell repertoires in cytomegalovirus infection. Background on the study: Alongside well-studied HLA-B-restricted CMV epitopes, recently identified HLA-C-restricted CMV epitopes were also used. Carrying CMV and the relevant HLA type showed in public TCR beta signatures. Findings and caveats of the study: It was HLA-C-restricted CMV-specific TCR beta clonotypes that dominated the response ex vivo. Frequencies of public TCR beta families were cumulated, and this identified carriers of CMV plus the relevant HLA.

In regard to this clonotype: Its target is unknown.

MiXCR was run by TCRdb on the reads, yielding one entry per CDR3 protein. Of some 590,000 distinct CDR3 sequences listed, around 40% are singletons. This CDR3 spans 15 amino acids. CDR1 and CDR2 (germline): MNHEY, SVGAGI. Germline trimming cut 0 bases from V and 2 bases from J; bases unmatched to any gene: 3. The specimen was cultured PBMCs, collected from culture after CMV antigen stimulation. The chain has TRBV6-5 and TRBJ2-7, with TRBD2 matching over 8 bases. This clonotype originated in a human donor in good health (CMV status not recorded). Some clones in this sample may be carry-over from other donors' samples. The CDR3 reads CASSYSAGATYEQYF. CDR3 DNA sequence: TGTGCCAGCAGTTACTCAGCGGGGGCGACCTACGAGCAGTACTTC.